These 26 T cell receptor beta chains were sequenced from one sample in a study of blood T cell repertoires in COVID-19. This table comes from immunoSEQ multiplex PCR, and its TCRdb copy is limited to in-frame clones, with some not included. The sample records 100,000 to 150,000 clones, around three quarters being singletons. Sequenced material: peripheral blood. These TCRs come from a man aged 35 to 55 with active or convalescent COVID-19.

This chain connects TRBV7-9 to TRBJ1-5; 7 bases are a match to TRBD1. The V segment lost 5 bases and the J segment 7 bases; nucleotides outside the gene matches: 5. The germline V gene encodes CDR1 SEHNR and CDR2 FQNEAQ (reference sequence). This CDR3 region has 13 residues. Here the CDR3 reads CASSPDRDQPQHF. In DNA, the CDR3 is TGTGCCAGCAGCCCTGACAGGGACCAGCCCCAGCATTTT.

Regarding this clone: Other DNA sequences in this sample translate to the same CDR3. V usage is TRBV7-2 and J usage is TRBJ1-1; D not certain. This CDR3 has 14 residues. Trimming took off 3 bases at V and 1 base at J, with 9 bases between the two ends. Per the germline V gene, CDR1 is SGHTA and CDR2 is FQGNSA. In DNA form, the CDR3 reads TGTGCCAGCAGCTTGGGAGGGCCGAACACTGAAGCTTTCTTT. Translating it yields CASSLGGPNTEAFF.

This clone was counted a few times. This chain uses TRBV28 with TRBJ1-2; possible D gene TRBD1, 5 bases. Germline-derived CDR1 and CDR2 are MDHEN and SYDVKM. Trimming removed 5 bases from V and 4 bases from J, with 14 bases in between. This CDR3 has 14 residues. The CDR3 reads CASSGGLRSYGYTF. In nucleotides, the CDR3 is TGTGCCAGCAGTGGGGGACTTAGAAGCTATGGCTACACCTTC.

The chain recombines TRBV5-1 with TRBJ2-7; D is possibly TRBD1 (5 bases). V gave up 5 bases and J gave up 3 bases, with 9 bases separating them. Per the germline V gene, CDR1 is SGHRS and CDR2 is YFSETQ. CDR3 size: 12 residues. The CDR3 nucleotides read TGCGCCAGCAGTACAGGCTACTACGAGCAGTACTTC. It yields the protein CASSTGYYEQYF.

A note on this clone: A read error may produce the germline difference seen at one junction end. The chain employs TRBV2 and TRBJ1-2, with D possibly being TRBD1 (5 bases). The CDR3 totals 11 residues. Germline CDR1 is SNHLY and CDR2 is FYNNEI. CDR3 coding DNA: TGTGCCAGCAGTGAGACAGCCCTGTTCGCCTTC. Its protein product is CASSETALFAF.

This chain connects TRBV9 to TRBJ2-1, with 13 positions matching TRBD2. Germline values: CDR1 SGDLS, CDR2 YYNGEE. This CDR3 comprises 16 residues. Unmatched junction bases numbered 7, after V lost 3 bases and J lost 7 bases. The CDR3: CASSGAGTSGVNEQFF. The CDR3, as DNA: TGTGCCAGCAGCGGGGCCGGGACTAGCGGGGTTAATGAGCAGTTCTTC.

V usage is TRBV4-2 and J usage is TRBJ2-7; TRBD2 agrees at 10 bases. The germline gives CDR1 LGHNA, CDR2 YNFKEQ. The CDR3 runs to 15 residues. With 1 base clipped from V and 3 bases from J, the junction kept 3 bases outside the gene matches. This CDR3 is CASSQGLAGNYEQYF. CDR3 coding DNA: TGTGCCAGCAGCCAAGGACTAGCGGGCAACTACGAGCAGTACTTC.

The chain is built from TRBV15 and TRBJ2-7; 7 bases line up with TRBD1. Trimming removed 1 base from V and 4 bases from J; junction bases left unmatched: 1. Germline V lookup: CDR1 LNHNV, CDR2 YYDKDF (reference sequence). The CDR3 has 13 residues. The CDR3 loop reads CATSRGDSYEQYF. CDR3 nucleotides: TGTGCCACCAGCAGAGGGGACAGTTACGAGCAGTACTTC. Full variable domain (remainder filled in from reference TRBV15 and TRBJ2-7): DAMVIQNPRYQVTQFGKPVTLSCSQTLNHNVMYWYQQKSSQAPKLLFHYYDKDFNNEADTPDNFQSRRPNTSFCFLDIRSPGLGDTAMYLCATSRGDSYEQYFGPGTRLTVT.

The chain employs TRBV5-1 and TRBJ2-5; D not certain. Germline V gene lookup returns CDR1 SGHRS and CDR2 YFSETQ. CDR3 length: 14 amino acids. The V end was cut by 4 bases, the J end by 1 base, with 11 bases between. CDR3 DNA: TGCGCCAGCAGCCTAATTTCCCCCCAAGAGACCCAGTACTTC. Translation: CASSLISPQETQYF.

The table lists this clone with a count of one. The rearrangement links TRBV30 to TRBJ2-7, with D perhaps TRBD2 (6 bases). This CDR3 comprises 13 residues. Germline V lookup: CDR1 GTSNPN, CDR2 SVGIG (reference sequence). With 0 bases removed from V and 3 bases from J, the gap between germline ends came to 9 bases. CDR3 coding DNA: TGTGCCTGGAGTGTACGGGGGTTCTACGAGCAGTACTTC. This gives the protein CAWSVRGFYEQYF.

The rearrangement links TRBV3-1 (or the pseudogene TRBV3-2) to TRBJ2-3, with D unresolved. V lost 4 bases and J 2 bases, leaving 4 bases between the germline ends. CDR1 is LGHDT and CDR2 is YNNKEL in the germline V gene (reference sequence). This CDR3 comprises 12 residues. The CDR3 is CASSPSTDTQYF. CDR3 sequence (DNA): TGTGCCAGCAGCCCCTCCACAGATACGCAGTATTTT.

V usage is TRBV27 and J usage is TRBJ2-7, with 12 bases fitting TRBD2. The CDR3 spans 16 residues. The J segment lost 3 bases and the V segment lost 5 bases, leaving 8 bases of the junction unmatched. Germline values: CDR1 MNHEY, CDR2 SMNVEV (reference sequence). CDR3 in DNA: TGTGCCAGCAGTCCTTCTAGCGGGAGGGCCCTCTACGAGCAGTACTTC. Amino acids: CASSPSSGRALYEQYF.

The chain employs TRBV5-5 and TRBJ1-1; 7 nucleotides agree with TRBD1. CDR3 size: 13 residues. The germline V gene encodes CDR1 SGHKS and CDR2 YYEKEE (reference sequence). V lost 2 bases to trimming and J lost 4 bases; unmatched junction nucleotides: 2. As DNA, the CDR3 is TGTGCCAGCAGCTTTCGACAGGGCACTGAAGCTTTCTTT. Translation: CASSFRQGTEAFF. Full variable domain (missing parts from reference TRBV5-5 and TRBJ1-1): DAGVTQSPTHLIKTRGQQVTLRCSPISGHKSVSWYQQVLGQGPQFIFQYYEKEERGRGNFPDRFSARQFPNYSSELNVNALLLGDSALYLCASSFRQGTEAFFGQGTRLTVV.

This sequence joins TRBV7-9 and TRBJ2-3, with a weak D call TRBD2 (5 bases). This CDR3 spans 12 amino acids. V shed 5 bases and J shed 4 bases, with 7 bases lying between them. CDR1 SEHNR and CDR2 FQNEAQ come from the germline V gene (reference sequence). This CDR3 reads CASSPGADTQYF. In DNA form, the CDR3 reads TGTGCCAGCAGCCCCGGGGCAGATACGCAGTATTTT.

The CDR3 DNA reads TGCGCCAGCAGCCAAGCCCAGGGAACTAATGAAAAACTGTTTTTT. Its translation: CASSQAQGTNEKLFF. The rearrangement uses TRBV4-1 and TRBJ1-4, with D perhaps TRBD1 (5 bases). Trimming removed 1 base from V and 1 base from J, with 7 bases in between. Germline CDR1 and CDR2: MGHRA and YSYEKL. The CDR3 covers 15 residues.

The rearrangement uses TRBV5-4 and TRBJ1-5, with D maybe TRBD1 (6 bases). V was pared by 0 bases and J by 7 bases, with 17 bases between. The CDR3 runs 16 residues. Germline V gene lookup returns CDR1 SGHNT and CDR2 YYREEE (reference sequence). The CDR3 region is CASSLVCRGGRQPQHF. CDR3 coding DNA: TGTGCCAGCAGCTTGGTATGTAGGGGGGGACGGCAGCCCCAGCATTTT.

The chain is built from TRBV7-2 and TRBJ2-7, with 7 bases aligning to TRBD2. Germline V gives CDR1 SGHTA, CDR2 FQGNSA. V shed 3 bases and J 6 bases; nucleotides not matched to a gene: 8. The CDR3 sequence is 14 residues long. CDR3 amino acids: CASSFGREGSEQYF. Here the CDR3 DNA reads TGTGCCAGCAGCTTCGGCAGGGAGGGGTCCGAGCAGTACTTC.

The chain employs TRBV6-5 and TRBJ2-1, with D possibly being TRBD1 (5 bases). The germline V gene has CDR1 MNHEY and CDR2 SVGAGI. V was pared by 7 bases and J by 3 bases, with 10 bases between. CDR3 length: 13 amino acids. The CDR3 nucleotides are TGTGCCAGCAAGGGGCAGGGCTACAATGAGCAGTTCTTC. Amino acids: CASKGQGYNEQFF.

The gene calls are TRBV19 and TRBJ2-7, with D possibly TRBD1 on 6 matching bases. The CDR3 spans 16 residues. Germline CDR1 is LNHDA and CDR2 is SQIVND (reference sequence). Trimming cost V 4 bases and J 5 bases, with 21 bases left between them. CDR3 sequence (DNA): TGTGCCAGTAGTAACCCCATCAATACAGGGCGCCACGAGCAGTACTTC. It yields the protein CASSNPINTGRHEQYF.

The chain joins TRBV19 to TRBJ1-5; no definite D call. Trimming took off 3 bases at V and 2 bases at J, with 11 bases between the two ends. The CDR3 length is 15 residues. The germline V gene encodes CDR1 LNHDA and CDR2 SQIVND (reference sequence). CDR3 DNA: TGTGCCAGTAGTATGGGCAGGTATGGCAATCAGCCCCAGCATTTT. Translating gives CASSMGRYGNQPQHF.

V is TRBV3-1 (or the pseudogene TRBV3-2) and J is TRBJ2-1; 8 bases fit TRBD2. The CDR3 runs to 13 residues. CDR1 is LGHDT and CDR2 is YNNKEL in the germline V gene (reference sequence). V was clipped by 4 bases and J by 6 bases; unmatched bases: 2. The CDR3 DNA reads TGTGCCAGCAGCCCCGGGAGGGGCAATGAGCAGTTCTTC. It codes for CASSPGRGNEQFF.

CDR3: CASSRTSGGTDTQYF. The CDR3 DNA follows: TGTGCCAGTAGTCGGACTAGCGGGGGCACAGATACGCAGTATTTT. V usage is TRBV19 and J usage is TRBJ2-3; TRBD2 matches 12 bases. This CDR3 region has 15 residues. CDR1 and CDR2 (germline): LNHDA, SQIVND (reference sequence). Trimming took 5 bases from V and 1 from J; bases not matched to a gene: 1.

The chain has TRBV20-1 and TRBJ2-7; the match to TRBD1 covers 8 bases. CDR3 length: 15 amino acids. With V trimmed by 3 bases and J by 4 bases, 11 bases remained unmatched. The germline V gene has CDR1 DFQATT and CDR2 SNEGSKA (reference sequence). The CDR3 loop reads CSASKSGGRDYEQYF. The CDR3 DNA reads TGCAGTGCTAGTAAATCAGGGGGCCGCGATTACGAGCAGTACTTC.

The CDR3 nucleotides read TGTGCCAGCAGCGTCCCGGGACTAGCGGTAGATACGCAGTATTTT. This translates into CASSVPGLAVDTQYF. V gene TRBV9 combines with J gene TRBJ2-3, with TRBD2 matching over 11 bases. CDR3 length: 15 amino acids. The germline CDR1 and CDR2 sequences are SGDLS and YYNGEE. J lost 5 bases, V lost 2 bases, and 4 bases had no gene match.

The chain couples TRBV6-4 to TRBJ2-1; no clear D gene. Germline loops: CDR1 MRHNA, CDR2 SNTAGT. The CDR3 totals 14 residues. With 6 bases removed from V and 3 bases from J, the gap between germline ends came to 12 bases. In nucleotides, the CDR3 is TGTGCCAGCAGAGGTGTTGGCGGCTACAATGAGCAGTTCTTC. It is translated as CASRGVGGYNEQFF.

V and J are TRBV30 and TRBJ2-2; 9 bases line up with TRBD1. V gave up 3 bases and J gave up 5 bases; unmatched junction bases: 4. CDR1 and CDR2 (germline): GTSNPN, SVGIG (reference sequence). The CDR3 totals 14 residues. The CDR3 DNA follows: TGTGCCTGGAGGGGACAGGGAGGGACCGGGGAGCTGTTTTTT. Amino acid sequence: CAWRGQGGTGELFF.